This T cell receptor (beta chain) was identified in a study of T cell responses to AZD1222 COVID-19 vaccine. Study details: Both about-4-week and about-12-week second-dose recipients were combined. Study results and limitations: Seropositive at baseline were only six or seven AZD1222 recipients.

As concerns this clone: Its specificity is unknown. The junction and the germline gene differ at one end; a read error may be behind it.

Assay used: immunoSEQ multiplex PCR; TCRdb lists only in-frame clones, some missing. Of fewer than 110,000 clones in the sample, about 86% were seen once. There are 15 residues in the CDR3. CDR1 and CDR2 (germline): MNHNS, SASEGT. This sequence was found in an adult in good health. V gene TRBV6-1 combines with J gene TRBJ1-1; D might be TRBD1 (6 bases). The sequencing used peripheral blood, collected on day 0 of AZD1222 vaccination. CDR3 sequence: CAGSEPGGADTEAFF. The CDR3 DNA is TGTGCCGGCAGTGAACCGGGGGGCGCGGACACTGAAGCTTTCTTT.